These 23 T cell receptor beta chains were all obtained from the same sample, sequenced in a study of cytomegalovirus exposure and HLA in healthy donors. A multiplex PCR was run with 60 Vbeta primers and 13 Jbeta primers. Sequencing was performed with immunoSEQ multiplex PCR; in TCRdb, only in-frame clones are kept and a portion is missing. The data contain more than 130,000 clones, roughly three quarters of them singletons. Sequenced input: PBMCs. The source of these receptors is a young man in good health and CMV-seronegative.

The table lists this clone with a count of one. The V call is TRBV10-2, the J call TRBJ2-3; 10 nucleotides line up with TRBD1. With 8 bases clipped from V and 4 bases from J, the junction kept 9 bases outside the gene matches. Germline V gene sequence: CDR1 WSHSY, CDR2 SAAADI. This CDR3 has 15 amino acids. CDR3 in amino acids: CASSRQGAISDTQYF. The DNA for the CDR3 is TGCGCCAGCTCCCGACAGGGGGCTATTTCAGATACGCAGTATTTT.

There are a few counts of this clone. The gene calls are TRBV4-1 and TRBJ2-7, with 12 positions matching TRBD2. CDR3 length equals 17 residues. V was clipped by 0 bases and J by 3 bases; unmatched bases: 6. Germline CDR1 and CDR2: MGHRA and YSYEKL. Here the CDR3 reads CASSQDVLAGGFYEQYF. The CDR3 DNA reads TGCGCCAGCAGCCAAGATGTACTAGCGGGAGGTTTCTACGAGCAGTACTTC.

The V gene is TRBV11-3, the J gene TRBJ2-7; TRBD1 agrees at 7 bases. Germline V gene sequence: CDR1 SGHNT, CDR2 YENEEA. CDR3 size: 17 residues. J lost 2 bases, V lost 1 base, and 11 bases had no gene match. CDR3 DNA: TGTGCCAGCAGCTTAGTCGTTATCACAGGGGATACCTACGAGCAGTACTTC. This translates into CASSLVVITGDTYEQYF.

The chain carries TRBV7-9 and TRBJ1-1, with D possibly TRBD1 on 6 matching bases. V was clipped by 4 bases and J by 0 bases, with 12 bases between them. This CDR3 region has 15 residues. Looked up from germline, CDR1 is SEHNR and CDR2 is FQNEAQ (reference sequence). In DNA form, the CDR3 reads TGTGCCAGCAGCTCCGGGACATCTTTGAACACTGAAGCTTTCTTT. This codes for CASSSGTSLNTEAFF.

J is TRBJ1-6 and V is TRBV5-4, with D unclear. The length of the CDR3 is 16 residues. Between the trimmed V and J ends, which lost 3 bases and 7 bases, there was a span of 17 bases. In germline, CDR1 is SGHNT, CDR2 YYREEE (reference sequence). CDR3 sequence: CASSSWTAGQNSPLHF. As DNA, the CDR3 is TGTGCCAGCAGCTCGTGGACGGCGGGCCAGAATTCACCCCTCCACTTT.

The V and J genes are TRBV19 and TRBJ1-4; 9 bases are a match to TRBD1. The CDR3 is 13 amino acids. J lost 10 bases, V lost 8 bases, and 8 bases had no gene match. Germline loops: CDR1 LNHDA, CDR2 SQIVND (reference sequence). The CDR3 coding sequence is TGTGCCAGTTTGGGGACAGGGTTTGGAAAACTGTTTTTT. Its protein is CASLGTGFGKLFF.

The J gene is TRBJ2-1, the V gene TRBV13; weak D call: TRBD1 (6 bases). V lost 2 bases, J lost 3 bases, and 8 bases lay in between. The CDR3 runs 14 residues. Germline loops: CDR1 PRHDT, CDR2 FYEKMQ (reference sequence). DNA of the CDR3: TGTGCCAGCAGCTTACAGGGGCTCTACAATGAGCAGTTCTTC. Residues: CASSLQGLYNEQFF.

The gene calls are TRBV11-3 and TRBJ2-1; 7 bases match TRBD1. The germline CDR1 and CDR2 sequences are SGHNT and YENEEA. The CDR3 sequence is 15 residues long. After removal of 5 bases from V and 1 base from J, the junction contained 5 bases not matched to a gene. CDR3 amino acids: CASSDPGQSYNEQFF. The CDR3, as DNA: TGTGCCAGCAGCGACCCGGGACAGTCCTACAATGAGCAGTTCTTC.

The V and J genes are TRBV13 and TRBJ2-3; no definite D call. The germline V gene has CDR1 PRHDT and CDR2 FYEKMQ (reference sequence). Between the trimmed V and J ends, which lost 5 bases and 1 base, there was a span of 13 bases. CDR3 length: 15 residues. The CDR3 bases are TGTGCCAGCAGCGCCTCCGGTGTACGCACAGATACGCAGTATTTT. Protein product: CASSASGVRTDTQYF.

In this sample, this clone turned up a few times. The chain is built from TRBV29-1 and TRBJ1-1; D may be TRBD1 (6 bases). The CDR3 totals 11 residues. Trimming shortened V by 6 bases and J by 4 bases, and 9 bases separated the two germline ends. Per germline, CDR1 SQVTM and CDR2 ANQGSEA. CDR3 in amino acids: CSVGQPTEAFF. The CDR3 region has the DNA TGCAGCGTAGGACAGCCCACTGAAGCTTTCTTT.

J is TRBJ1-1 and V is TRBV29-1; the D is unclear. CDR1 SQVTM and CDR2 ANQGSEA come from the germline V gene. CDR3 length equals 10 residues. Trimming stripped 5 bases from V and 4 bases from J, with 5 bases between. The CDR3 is CSVTITEAFF. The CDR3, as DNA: TGCAGCGTTACTATCACTGAAGCTTTCTTT.

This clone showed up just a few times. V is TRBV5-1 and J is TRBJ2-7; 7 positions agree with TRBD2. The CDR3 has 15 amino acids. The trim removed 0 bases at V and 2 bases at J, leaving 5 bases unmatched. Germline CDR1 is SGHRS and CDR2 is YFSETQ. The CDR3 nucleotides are TGCGCCAGCAGCTTGGTAGGACTAGAAGCCTACGAGCAGTACTTC. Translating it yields CASSLVGLEAYEQYF.

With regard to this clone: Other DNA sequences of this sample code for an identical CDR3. In nucleotides, the CDR3 is TGTGCCAGCAGTGAAACGAGCGGGGGGGCAGATACGCAGTATTTT. It specifies CASSETSGGADTQYF. This sequence joins TRBV6-1 and TRBJ2-3, with 10 positions matching TRBD2. The ends lost 2 bases at V and 4 bases at J; junction bases unmatched: 3. Germline CDR1 MNHNS, CDR2 SASEGT. The length of the CDR3 is 15 residues.

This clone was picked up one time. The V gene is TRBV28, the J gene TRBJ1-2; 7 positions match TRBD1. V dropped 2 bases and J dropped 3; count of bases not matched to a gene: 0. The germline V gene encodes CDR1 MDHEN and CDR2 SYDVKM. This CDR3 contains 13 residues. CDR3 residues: CASSLQGDYGYTF. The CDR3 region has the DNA TGTGCCAGCAGTTTACAGGGGGACTATGGCTACACCTTC.

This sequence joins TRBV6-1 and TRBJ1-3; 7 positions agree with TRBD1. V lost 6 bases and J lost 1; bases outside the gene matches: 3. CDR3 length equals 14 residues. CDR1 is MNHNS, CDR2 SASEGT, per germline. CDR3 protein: CASRWDSSGNTIYF. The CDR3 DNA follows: TGTGCCAGCAGGTGGGACAGTTCTGGAAACACCATATATTTT.

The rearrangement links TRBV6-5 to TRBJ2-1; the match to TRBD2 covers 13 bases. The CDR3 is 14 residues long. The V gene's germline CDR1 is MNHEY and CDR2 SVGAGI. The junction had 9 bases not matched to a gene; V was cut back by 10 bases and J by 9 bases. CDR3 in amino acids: CATNPGLAGIEQFF. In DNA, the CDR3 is TGTGCCACTAACCCGGGACTAGCGGGGATTGAGCAGTTCTTC.

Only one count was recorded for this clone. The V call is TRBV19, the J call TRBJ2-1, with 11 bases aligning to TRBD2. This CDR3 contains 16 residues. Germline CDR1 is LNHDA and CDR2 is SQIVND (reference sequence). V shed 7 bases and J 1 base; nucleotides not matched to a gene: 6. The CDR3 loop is CASIGTSGGSYNEQFF. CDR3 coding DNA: TGTGCCAGTATCGGAACTAGCGGGGGATCCTACAATGAGCAGTTCTTC.

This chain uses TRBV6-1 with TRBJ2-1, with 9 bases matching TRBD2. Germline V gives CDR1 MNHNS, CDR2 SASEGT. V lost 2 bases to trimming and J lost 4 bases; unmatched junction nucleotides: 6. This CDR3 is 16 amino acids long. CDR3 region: CASSERRGGPYNEQFF. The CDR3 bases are TGTGCCAGCAGTGAAAGGCGGGGGGGGCCTTACAATGAGCAGTTCTTC.

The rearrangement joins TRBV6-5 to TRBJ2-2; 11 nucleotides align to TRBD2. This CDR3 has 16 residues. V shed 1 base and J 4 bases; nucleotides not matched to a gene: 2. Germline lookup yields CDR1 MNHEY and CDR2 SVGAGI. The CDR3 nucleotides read TGTGCCAGCAGTTACTTTCTAGCGGGGGGCACCGGGGAGCTGTTTTTT. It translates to CASSYFLAGGTGELFF.

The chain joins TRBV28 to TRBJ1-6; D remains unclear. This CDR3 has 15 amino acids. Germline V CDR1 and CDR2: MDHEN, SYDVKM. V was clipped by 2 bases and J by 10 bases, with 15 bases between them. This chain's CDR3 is CASSLGEAGGSPLHF. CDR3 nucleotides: TGTGCCAGCAGTTTAGGGGAGGCCGGAGGGTCACCCCTCCACTTT.

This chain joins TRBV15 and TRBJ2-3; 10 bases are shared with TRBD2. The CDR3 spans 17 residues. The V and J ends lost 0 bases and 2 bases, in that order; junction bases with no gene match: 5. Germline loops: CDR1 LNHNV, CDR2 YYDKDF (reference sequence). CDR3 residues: CATSRDRTSGATDTQYF. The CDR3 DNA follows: TGTGCCACCAGCAGAGATAGAACTAGCGGGGCCACAGATACGCAGTATTTT.

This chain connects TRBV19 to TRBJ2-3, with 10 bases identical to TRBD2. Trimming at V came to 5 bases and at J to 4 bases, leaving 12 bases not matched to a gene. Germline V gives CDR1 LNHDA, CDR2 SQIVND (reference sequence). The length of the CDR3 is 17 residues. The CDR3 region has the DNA TGTGCCAGTAGTTTGGGTTCTAGCGGGAGCGACTCAGATACGCAGTATTTT. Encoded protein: CASSLGSSGSDSDTQYF.

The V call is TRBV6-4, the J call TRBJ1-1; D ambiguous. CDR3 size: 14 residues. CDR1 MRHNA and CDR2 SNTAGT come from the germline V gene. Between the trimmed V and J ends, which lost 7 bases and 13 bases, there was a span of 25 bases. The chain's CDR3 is CASKQTTVALEIFF. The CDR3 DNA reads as TGTGCCAGCAAACAAACGACTGTAGCGTTGGAAATTTTCTTT.